One and the same sample provided the 3 T cell receptor beta chains below, sequenced in a study of blood T cell repertoires in COVID-19. Repertoires were generated with immunoSEQ multiplex PCR, while TCRdb's copy carries only in-frame clones and drops some. Of about 250,000 clones detected, 86% appear once; the ten largest clones hold around 1.8%. Specimen: PBMCs or T cells enriched from blood (not recorded which). All receptors come from a man aged 40-50 years who had recovered from COVID-19.

The genes are TRBV19 and TRBJ1-5, with D perhaps TRBD1 (5 bases). Germline values: CDR1 LNHDA, CDR2 SQIVND (reference sequence). There are 15 residues in the CDR3. The V end lost 11 bases, the J end lost 2 bases, and 19 bases lay between the germline ends. The CDR3: CASSGAPGGNQPQHF. The DNA of the CDR3 is TGTGCCTCTTCCGGGGCTCCGGGGGGCAATCAGCCCCAGCATTTT.

This clone has only one observation. This chain joins TRBV28 and TRBJ1-6; D is undetermined. V gave up 6 bases and J gave up 7 bases, with 31 bases separating them. This CDR3 is built from 20 residues. Germline V lookup: CDR1 MDHEN, CDR2 SYDVKM. DNA for the CDR3: TGTGCCAGCAGCGCACAATACATTTTAAAGGGAGATTCTAAGAATTCACCCCTCCACTTT. Protein sequence: CASSAQYILKGDSKNSPLHF.

The genes are TRBV28 and TRBJ1-2; the D gene is possibly TRBD1 (5 bases). This CDR3 region has 17 residues. Germline V gene sequence: CDR1 MDHEN, CDR2 SYDVKM. The ends were cut back, 6 bases at V and 0 bases at J, with 20 bases in the middle. The CDR3 nucleotides are TGTGCCAGCAGCCCCGGAGGTGGAGGGGCAACTAACTATGGCTACACCTTC. Residues: CASSPGGGGATNYGYTF.